A selection of T cell receptor beta chains follows, all from one sample in a study of early T cells in non-severe SARS-CoV-2 infection. Each CDR3 protein gets one entry after TCRdb re-called the 5' RACE reads with MiXCR. Of around 35,000 distinct CDR3 sequences listed, 5.8% are singletons. The sample taken for sequencing was whole blood. The receptor set was obtained from an adult who was a healthcare worker with PCR-confirmed SARS-CoV-2 infection or an uninfected control (not recorded which). CDR3s include the opening cysteine and the closing phenylalanine or tryptophan. The order of the fields is clone size, V gene, D gene, J gene, CDR3 protein, CDR3 DNA. D genes are given only for firm matches. Rows may omit the clone size; those that give it use once, few, many or a size class.

many	TRBV29-1	-	TRBJ2-2	CSSPVGRSYTGELFF	TGCAGCTCCCCAGTCGGCAGGAGTTACACCGGGGAGCTGTTTTTT
-	TRBV10-1	-	TRBJ1-1	CASSEGDFEAFF	TGCGCCAGCAGTGAGGGGGATTTTGAAGCTTTCTTT
few	TRBV7-2	-	TRBJ1-2	CASSLMGGYTF	TGTGCCAGCAGCTTAATGGGGGGCTACACCTTC
-	TRBV7-2	-	TRBJ1-2	CASSPPVGGHYGYTF	TGTGCCAGCAGCCCCCCTGTGGGGGGCCACTATGGCTACACCTTC
-	TRBV7-2	-	TRBJ2-2	CASSLGTGGELFF	TGTGCCAGCAGCTTAGGAACGGGCGGGGAGCTGTTTTTT
medium-sized	TRBV28	TRBD1	TRBJ2-3	CASSSPDRESTDTQYF	TGTGCCAGCAGTTCCCCCGACAGGGAGAGCACAGATACGCAGTATTTT
many	TRBV5-1	TRBD1	TRBJ2-1	CASSRLTGAGEQFF	TGCGCCAGCAGCCGACTCACAGGGGCTGGTGAGCAGTTCTTC
-	TRBV20-1	-	TRBJ1-5	CSAGGGPVGQPQHF	TGCAGTGCTGGCGGCGGACCCGTCGGCCAGCCCCAGCATTTT
many	TRBV2	-	TRBJ2-5	CASSQQQETQYF	TGTGCCAGCAGTCAACAACAAGAGACCCAGTACTTC
many	TRBV5-5	TRBD2	TRBJ2-1	CASSRVWTSGTYNEQFF	TGTGCCAGCAGCAGGGTGTGGACTAGCGGAACCTACAATGAGCAGTTCTTC
many	TRBV7-2	-	TRBJ1-2	CASSFNRGHGYTF	TGTGCCAGCAGCTTTAATAGGGGACATGGCTACACCTTC
many	TRBV28	-	TRBJ2-3	CASGPLWRDSRTDTQYF	TGTGCCAGTGGACCCTTGTGGAGGGATTCCCGCACAGATACGCAGTATTTT
many	TRBV20-1	TRBD1	TRBJ2-7	CSATRDRGPEQYF	TGCAGTGCTACCCGGGACAGGGGGCCAGAGCAGTACTTC